The entry below describes one T cell receptor beta chain. No antigen is known for it. TCRdb's table, derived via immunoSEQ multiplex PCR, lists solely in-frame clones and lacks some. The sample includes approximately 52,000 clones, around 79% of them seen just once. Those patients who had chemo-refractory metastatic non-small-cell lung cancer were given focal radiation along with CTLA-4 blockade through ipilimumab. This entry is derived from a study of radiotherapy plus CTLA-4 blockade in lung cancer. Study-level results: An expansion of tumor-derived TCR clones occurred in blood after radiotherapy plus ipilimumab. Early shifts in blood T cell clones, with interferon-beta, reportedly predicted response best.

V was shortened by 4 bases and J by 0 bases, with 4 bases between the two germline ends. Germline-derived CDR1 and CDR2 are SGHTA and FQGNSA. This CDR3 spans 12 amino acids. The receptor's source is a human donor with non-small cell lung cancer who had a complete response to radiotherapy plus ipilimumab. This material consisted of peripheral blood, taken from a patient treated with radiotherapy plus ipilimumab. The rearrangement joins TRBV7-2 to TRBJ2-7; D gene ambiguous. CDR3 residues: CASSSYSYEQYF. The CDR3 coding sequence is TGTGCCAGCAGCTCTTACTCCTACGAGCAGTACTTC.